Shown below are 25 T cell receptor beta chains from a single sample sequenced in a study of blood T cell repertoires in COVID-19. TCRdb keeps only in-frame clones here, not all; method: immunoSEQ multiplex PCR. The sample contains roughly 300,000 clones, over 75% of which appear only once. Sequencing was performed on PBMCs or T cells enriched from blood (not recorded which). Receptor source: a woman in her 30s who had recovered from COVID-19.

The rearrangement joins TRBV9 to TRBJ2-5, with D perhaps TRBD2 (6 bases). The CDR3 spans 14 residues. Trimming took off 3 bases at V and 1 base at J, with 10 bases between the two ends. Germline V CDR1 and CDR2: SGDLS, YYNGEE. The CDR3 nucleotides are TGTGCCAGCAGCGCCCCCGGGGGCCAAGAGACCCAGTACTTC. This translates into CASSAPGGQETQYF. Complete variable domain (other parts from reference TRBV9 and TRBJ2-5): DSGVTQTPKHLITATGQRVTLRCSPRSGDLSVYWYQQSLDQGLQFLIQYYNGEERAKGNILERFSAQQFPDLHSELNLSSLELGDSALYFCASSAPGGQETQYFGPGTRLLVL.

The chain employs TRBV7-9 and TRBJ2-3; 7 bases map to TRBD2. There are 15 residues in the CDR3. Per the germline V gene, CDR1 is SEHNR and CDR2 is FQNEAQ (reference sequence). Trimming removed 5 bases from V and 2 bases from J; junction bases left unmatched: 7. The CDR3 region is CASSRTGGATDTQYF. Written as DNA, the CDR3 is TGTGCCAGCAGCCGAACGGGGGGAGCCACAGATACGCAGTATTTT.

The V and J genes are TRBV6-5 and TRBJ2-1, with TRBD2 matching over 14 bases. The CDR3 contains 15 residues. The junction had 3 bases not matched to a gene; V was cut back by 5 bases and J by 6 bases. Germline CDR1 reads MNHEY; CDR2 reads SVGAGI. The chain's CDR3 is CASSRLAGGLNEQFF. As DNA, the CDR3 is TGTGCCAGCAGTCGACTAGCGGGGGGGCTCAATGAGCAGTTCTTC.

This clone was counted a single time. Written as DNA, the CDR3 is TGTGCCATCAAAGGGACAGGGGGGGTCAATGAGCAGTTCTTC. It encodes CAIKGTGGVNEQFF. This sequence joins TRBV10-3 and TRBJ2-1, with 11 bases fitting TRBD1. This CDR3 has 14 residues. V trimming: 7 bases; J trimming: 6 bases; junction bases outside the gene matches: 5. Germline values: CDR1 ENHRY, CDR2 SYGVKD.

This clone was observed a handful of times. This sequence joins TRBV11-2 and TRBJ2-7; perhaps TRBD1 as D (5 bases). The CDR3 loop spans 14 amino acids. Trimming took off 1 base at V and 0 bases at J, with 7 bases between the two ends. Germline CDR1 and CDR2: SGHAT and FQNNGV. The chain's CDR3 is CASSLVDSSYEQYF. The CDR3 DNA reads as TGTGCCAGCAGCTTAGTTGACAGCTCCTACGAGCAGTACTTC.

The chain combines TRBV28 with TRBJ2-5; a weak D match, TRBD1 (5 bases). CDR3 length: 13 residues. The germline gives CDR1 MDHEN, CDR2 SYDVKM. Trimming took off 5 bases at V and 3 bases at J, with 10 bases between the two ends. CDR3 coding DNA: TGTGCCAGCAGTAACTTCAGGGAAGAGACCCAGTACTTC. It translates to CASSNFREETQYF.

The CDR3 loop is CSRGLLDDQPQHF. In DNA form, the CDR3 reads TGTTCAAGGGGGTTGTTGGACGATCAGCCCCAGCATTTT. The chain is built from TRBV9 and TRBJ1-5; D may be TRBD1 (6 bases). Germline CDR1 SGDLS, CDR2 YYNGEE. The CDR3 runs to 13 residues.

The chain combines TRBV5-1 with TRBJ1-6; D is uncertain. The CDR3 contains 16 residues. Trimming stripped 4 bases from V and 0 bases from J, with 11 bases between. Germline-derived CDR1 and CDR2 are SGHRS and YFSETQ. CDR3 region: CASSVNRDSYNSPLHF. The DNA of the CDR3 is TGCGCCAGCAGCGTAAACCGGGACTCCTATAATTCACCCCTCCACTTT.

V gene TRBV19 combines with J gene TRBJ1-2, with 7 bases matching TRBD1. Germline values: CDR1 LNHDA, CDR2 SQIVND (reference sequence). V lost 7 bases, J lost 4 bases, and 9 bases stayed unmatched. The CDR3 has 14 residues. The CDR3 DNA reads as TGTGCCAGTATGGAGGGGGCGAAGGCCTATGGCTACACCTTC. Protein sequence: CASMEGAKAYGYTF.

The rearrangement uses TRBV30 and TRBJ1-1, with TRBD1 matching over 9 bases. There are 12 residues in the CDR3. The trim removed 3 bases at V and 11 bases at J, leaving 7 bases unmatched. Germline CDR1 and CDR2: GTSNPN and SVGIG (reference sequence). The CDR3 DNA sequence: TGTGCCTGGAGCCCACAGGGGGCAGAGGCTTTCTTT. Protein product: CAWSPQGAEAFF.

This chain connects TRBV12-3 or TRBV12-4 to TRBJ2-7; 11 positions match TRBD2. The ends lost 8 bases at V and 4 bases at J; junction bases unmatched: 4. The CDR3 length is 13 residues. The CDR3 protein is CASARTSGYEQYF. As DNA, the CDR3 is TGTGCCAGCGCCCGGACTAGCGGGTACGAGCAGTACTTC.

The chain combines TRBV7-6 with TRBJ1-6; no reliable D call. This CDR3 spans 14 amino acids. Germline CDR1 reads SGHVS; CDR2 reads FNYEAQ. Trimming cost V 5 bases and J 11 bases, with 16 bases left between them. The CDR3: CASSDRPENAPLHF. The CDR3 nucleotides read TGTGCCAGCAGCGATCGCCCCGAGAATGCACCCCTCCACTTT.

The chain is built from TRBV6-5 and TRBJ1-1, with D hard to call. The V end lost 6 bases, the J end lost 4 bases, and 12 bases lay between the germline ends. The CDR3 has 13 residues. From germline, CDR1 is MNHEY and CDR2 SVGAGI. The CDR3 DNA sequence: TGTGCCAGCAGCCCCCGGGAGCGCACTGAAGCTTTCTTT. Translated: CASSPRERTEAFF.

This rearrangement joins TRBV28 to TRBJ1-2, with no clear D. This CDR3 is built from 14 residues. Germline V lookup: CDR1 MDHEN, CDR2 SYDVKM. The V gene lost 2 bases and the J gene lost 2 bases, with 9 bases spanning the gap. CDR3 region: CASSLGSVNYGYTF. The CDR3 region has the DNA TGTGCCAGCAGTTTAGGTTCGGTGAACTATGGCTACACCTTC.

The J gene is TRBJ1-1, the V gene TRBV13; perhaps TRBD1 as D (5 bases). The germline V gene has CDR1 PRHDT and CDR2 FYEKMQ (reference sequence). V was trimmed by 3 bases and J by 5 bases, leaving 10 bases between them. The CDR3 consists of 13 residues. The DNA for the CDR3 is TGTGCCAGCAGCTTGGCCAGACAGACTGAAGCTTTCTTT. As protein: CASSLARQTEAFF.

This sequence joins TRBV6-6 and TRBJ2-7, with a possible D match to TRBD1 (5 bases). The CDR3 has 14 residues. Trimming took off 5 bases at V and 3 bases at J, with 14 bases between the two ends. Germline V CDR1 and CDR2: MNHNY, SVGAGI (reference sequence). DNA of the CDR3: TGTGCCAGCAGTAAGACAGCAGTCCACTACGAGCAGTACTTC. This gives the protein CASSKTAVHYEQYF.

The chain has TRBV19 and TRBJ1-5; 10 bases fit TRBD1. In germline, CDR1 is LNHDA, CDR2 SQIVND (reference sequence). The CDR3 is 14 residues long. The V segment lost 5 bases and the J segment 6 bases; nucleotides outside the gene matches: 4. In DNA form, the CDR3 reads TGTGCCAGTAGTGGGACAGGGGCCCGTCAGCCCCAGCATTTT. Protein product: CASSGTGARQPQHF.

This chain joins TRBV27 and TRBJ1-4; 10 nucleotides match TRBD1. CDR3 size: 15 residues. CDR1 and CDR2 (germline): MNHEY, SMNVEV (reference sequence). J gave up 8 bases and V 6 bases, and 9 bases lay outside the gene matches. CDR3 in amino acids: CASSIVGQGGEKLFF. CDR3 bases: TGTGCCAGCAGCATAGTTGGACAGGGGGGCGAAAAACTGTTTTTT.

The V and J genes are TRBV27 and TRBJ2-1; 11 bases are shared with TRBD1. The V gene's germline CDR1 is MNHEY and CDR2 SMNVEV (reference sequence). Losses at the gene ends were 3 bases for V and 1 base for J; bases not matched to a gene: 11. This CDR3 is 19 amino acids long. The CDR3 sequence is CASSFVFGTGGISYNEQFF. CDR3 nucleotide sequence: TGTGCCAGCAGTTTCGTTTTCGGGACAGGGGGAATATCCTACAATGAGCAGTTCTTC.

The CDR3 is CASSDGQGYGYTF. Written as DNA, the CDR3 is TGTGCCAGCAGCGATGGACAGGGCTATGGCTACACCTTC. The chain has TRBV7-6 and TRBJ1-2, with 8 positions matching TRBD1. There are 13 residues in the CDR3. Germline V gene lookup returns CDR1 SGHVS and CDR2 FNYEAQ. J lost 4 bases, V lost 5 bases, and 3 bases had no gene match.

The chain combines TRBV30 with TRBJ1-1; perhaps TRBD1 as D (5 bases). The CDR3 has 14 amino acids. CDR1 GTSNPN and CDR2 SVGIG come from the germline V gene (reference sequence). Between the trimmed V and J ends, which lost 0 bases and 0 bases, there was a span of 8 bases. CDR3 bases: TGTGCCTGGAGTGTATGGGGGGTGAACACTGAAGCTTTCTTT. It codes for CAWSVWGVNTEAFF.

The CDR3 DNA reads TGTGCCAGTAGTCCCGGCGGGTATCAGCCCCAGCATTTT. Amino acid sequence: CASSPGGYQPQHF. J is TRBJ1-5 and V is TRBV19; D call uncertain. CDR1 LNHDA and CDR2 SQIVND come from the germline V gene (reference sequence). The CDR3 has 13 residues. The germline V and J ends were trimmed by 5 bases and 5 bases, with 10 bases remaining between them.

V and J are TRBV19 and TRBJ1-2, with D uncertain. The ends were cut back, 4 bases at V and 7 bases at J, with 13 bases in the middle. This CDR3 is 13 amino acids long. From germline, CDR1 is LNHDA and CDR2 SQIVND (reference sequence). CDR3 coding DNA: TGTGCCAGTAGTACGGCCGGGGTGAGTGGCTACACCTTC. Translating gives CASSTAGVSGYTF.

The chain couples TRBV28 to TRBJ1-6; 8 positions match TRBD1. The CDR3 sequence is 15 residues long. The V gene's germline CDR1 is MDHEN and CDR2 SYDVKM. V was clipped by 8 bases and J by 7 bases; unmatched bases: 10. CDR3 in amino acids: CASGAAGGANSPLHF. The CDR3 DNA reads as TGTGCCAGCGGGGCCGCAGGGGGCGCAAATTCACCCCTCCACTTT.

The chain links TRBV11-2 to TRBJ2-7, with 8 positions matching TRBD2. This CDR3 is built from 15 residues. The V and J ends lost 2 bases and 6 bases, in that order; junction bases with no gene match: 9. CDR1 and CDR2 from the germline V gene are SGHAT and FQNNGV. The CDR3 sequence: CASSLITGGPGEQYF. CDR3 in DNA: TGTGCCAGCAGCTTAATAACGGGGGGGCCAGGCGAGCAGTACTTC.